The 28 T cell receptor beta chains below come from one sample, sequenced in a study of cytomegalovirus exposure and HLA in healthy donors. PCR amplification relied on 60 Vbeta primers (plus 13 Jbeta primers). The assay was immunoSEQ multiplex PCR, and TCRdb's table has in-frame clones only and misses some. The top ten clones hold less than 4% of a sample with about 190,000 clones, over 70% of them seen once. Sample: PBMCs. The receptors originated from a woman in her twenties or thirties in good health and CMV-seropositive.

The chain links TRBV5-1 to TRBJ2-7, with D maybe TRBD2 (5 bases). Trimming took off 7 bases at V and 7 bases at J, with 12 bases between the two ends. Germline V gene sequence: CDR1 SGHRS, CDR2 YFSETQ. CDR3 length: 11 residues. CDR3 sequence: CASDQGGEQYF. DNA for the CDR3: TGCGCCAGCGACCAAGGAGGAGAGCAGTACTTC.

CDR3 DNA sequence: TGTGCCAGCAGTGCCCGGGATCGTAACTATGGCTACACCTTC. This encodes CASSARDRNYGYTF. This sequence joins TRBV27 and TRBJ1-2; D gene uncertain. The CDR3 loop spans 14 amino acids. The germline V gene has CDR1 MNHEY and CDR2 SMNVEV (reference sequence). Trimming stripped 5 bases from V and 1 base from J, with 11 bases between.

The chain couples TRBV28 to TRBJ1-5, with 8 bases fitting TRBD1. From germline, CDR1 is MDHEN and CDR2 SYDVKM. With V trimmed by 6 bases and J by 2 bases, 6 bases remained unmatched. This CDR3 is 15 amino acids long. The DNA of the CDR3 is TGTGCCAGCAGCCTGGACAGGGTCGGCAATCAGCCCCAGCATTTT. Its translation is CASSLDRVGNQPQHF.

The V and J genes are TRBV27 and TRBJ1-2, with D unresolved. The CDR3 totals 14 residues. Trimming stripped 0 bases from V and 3 bases from J, with 8 bases between. Germline V lookup: CDR1 MNHEY, CDR2 SMNVEV (reference sequence). CDR3 sequence: CASSLSHGDYGYTF. The CDR3 nucleotides read TGTGCCAGCAGTTTATCGCACGGGGACTATGGCTACACCTTC.

The V gene is TRBV7-9, the J gene TRBJ1-1; no clear D. V lost 2 bases and J 0 bases, leaving 10 bases between the germline ends. Germline CDR1 reads SEHNR; CDR2 reads FQNEAQ (reference sequence). This CDR3 comprises 15 residues. CDR3 amino acids: CASSLPSIMNTEAFF. The CDR3 bases are TGTGCCAGCAGCTTACCCAGTATCATGAACACTGAAGCTTTCTTT.

The chain has TRBV2 and TRBJ2-1, with 7 bases aligning to TRBD2. Looked up from germline, CDR1 is SNHLY and CDR2 is FYNNEI. The V and J ends lost 4 bases and 10 bases, in that order; junction bases with no gene match: 13. This CDR3 region has 15 residues. The CDR3 sequence: CASSALGREAGEQFF. The CDR3 region has the DNA TGTGCCAGCAGTGCATTAGGACGGGAGGCGGGGGAGCAGTTCTTC.

This clone was recorded once. This sequence joins TRBV28 and TRBJ1-3; weak D call: TRBD1 (6 bases). The CDR3 runs 14 residues. Trimming left V 7 bases short and J 0 bases short, with 10 bases between. Germline-derived CDR1 and CDR2 are MDHEN and SYDVKM. This chain's CDR3 is CASTIGGSGNTIYF. The CDR3 DNA reads TGTGCCAGCACGATAGGGGGCTCTGGAAACACCATATATTTT. Full variable domain (outside the CDR3, taken from reference TRBV28 and TRBJ1-3): DVKVTQSSRYLVKRTGEKVFLECVQDMDHENMFWYRQDPGLGLRLIYFSYDVKMKEKGDIPEGYSVSREKKERFSLILESASTNQTSMYLCASTIGGSGNTIYFGEGSWLTVV.

The gene calls are TRBV5-4 and TRBJ2-5, with 12 bases that match TRBD2. V shed 3 bases and J 3 bases; nucleotides not matched to a gene: 6. The CDR3 contains 16 residues. The V gene's germline CDR1 is SGHNT and CDR2 YYREEE (reference sequence). The CDR3 spells CASSSAGLAGKETQYF. The CDR3 region has the DNA TGTGCCAGCAGCTCCGCCGGACTAGCGGGGAAAGAGACCCAGTACTTC.

V gene TRBV6-1 combines with J gene TRBJ1-1; D ambiguous. CDR3 length equals 14 residues. Germline V lookup: CDR1 MNHNS, CDR2 SASEGT. V was trimmed by 7 bases and J by 2 bases, leaving 14 bases between them. CDR3 coding DNA: TGTGCCAGCAAGGCCTCGACTTCCAACACTGAAGCTTTCTTT. Its protein product is CASKASTSNTEAFF.

The V and J genes are TRBV28 and TRBJ1-4; no firm D call. The CDR3 runs 15 residues. The germline V gene has CDR1 MDHEN and CDR2 SYDVKM. The germline V and J ends were trimmed by 1 base and 0 bases, with 6 bases remaining between them. CDR3 nucleotides: TGTGCCAGCAGTTTATATCTTGCAACTAATGAAAAACTGTTTTTT. Protein sequence: CASSLYLATNEKLFF.

The V and J genes are TRBV5-1 and TRBJ1-1; 9 nucleotides line up with TRBD1. This CDR3 contains 16 residues. Germline V gene lookup returns CDR1 SGHRS and CDR2 YFSETQ. J gave up 2 bases and V 4 bases, and 9 bases lay outside the gene matches. The CDR3 DNA reads TGCGCCAGCAGCCCGCACCGGGACAGGGTAAACACTGAAGCTTTCTTT. As protein: CASSPHRDRVNTEAFF. The complete variable domain, with remaining parts taken from reference TRBV5-1 and TRBJ1-1, reads KAGVTQTPRYLIKTRGQQVTLSCSPISGHRSVSWYQQTPGQGLQFLFEYFSETQRNKGNFPGRFSGRQFSNSRSEMNVSTLELGDSALYLCASSPHRDRVNTEAFFGQGTRLTVV.

For the CDR3, the DNA is TGTGCCAGCAGTCCCGGGGACGAGCAGTACTTC. Translation: CASSPGDEQYF. The rearrangement joins TRBV7-2 to TRBJ2-7; weak D call: TRBD2 (5 bases). Germline V CDR1 and CDR2: SGHTA, FQGNSA. CDR3 length: 11 amino acids. Trimming left V 6 bases short and J 5 bases short, with 8 bases between.

The V call is TRBV28, the J call TRBJ2-1, with 10 bases matching TRBD2. V was clipped by 2 bases and J by 8 bases; unmatched bases: 6. Per the germline V gene, CDR1 is MDHEN and CDR2 is SYDVKM. CDR3 length: 15 residues. The CDR3 DNA follows: TGTGCCAGCAGTTTAGGGGTAGCGGGAGGCCATGAGCAGTTCTTC. This codes for CASSLGVAGGHEQFF.

The chain has TRBV5-1 and TRBJ2-1; tentatively, D is TRBD1 (5 bases). The ends were cut back, 3 bases at V and 4 bases at J, with 11 bases in the middle. Germline CDR1 and CDR2: SGHRS and YFSETQ. The CDR3 has 14 residues. Written as DNA, the CDR3 is TGCGCCAGCAGCTGGGGCGAGTTTTACAATGAGCAGTTCTTC. Its translation is CASSWGEFYNEQFF.

The rearrangement uses TRBV5-1 and TRBJ1-1, with TRBD1 identical over 8 bases. V shed 2 bases and J 2 bases; nucleotides not matched to a gene: 8. The length of the CDR3 is 16 residues. CDR1 and CDR2 (germline): SGHRS, YFSETQ. CDR3 in amino acids: CASSFGRGLENTEAFF. Written as DNA, the CDR3 is TGCGCCAGCAGCTTCGGCAGGGGGCTGGAAAACACTGAAGCTTTCTTT.

J is TRBJ2-1 and V is TRBV5-5; 10 bases match TRBD2. Germline V gene data show CDR1 as SGHKS and CDR2 as YYEKEE (reference sequence). The CDR3 runs to 18 residues. Trimming cost V 0 bases and J 6 bases; bases outside gene matches: 12. The CDR3 loop reads CASSLGPSGSIISNEQFF. For the CDR3, the DNA is TGTGCCAGCAGCTTGGGGCCTAGCGGGAGCATCATCTCCAATGAGCAGTTCTTC.

The chain uses TRBV18 and TRBJ2-5; 9 bases match TRBD1. CDR1 KGHSH and CDR2 LQKENI come from the germline V gene. The CDR3 contains 13 residues. V lost 6 bases to trimming and J lost 3 bases; unmatched junction nucleotides: 2. The CDR3 region is CASSRQGEETQYF. The CDR3 DNA is TGTGCCAGCTCTCGACAGGGGGAAGAGACCCAGTACTTC.

This clone was seen once. V usage is TRBV5-1 and J usage is TRBJ2-1; D remains unclear. V dropped 3 bases and J dropped 6 bases, with 10 bases sitting between them. Germline V gene sequence: CDR1 SGHRS, CDR2 YFSETQ. CDR3 length: 13 amino acids. The DNA for the CDR3 is TGCGCCAGCAGCTCGCTAGTGGGCAATGAGCAGTTCTTC. It specifies CASSSLVGNEQFF.

The CDR3 coding sequence is TGTGCCAGCAGCTTCACTAGCGGGAGCACAGATACGCAGTATTTT. This codes for CASSFTSGSTDTQYF. The chain carries TRBV7-9 and TRBJ2-3, with TRBD2 matching 9 bases. V trimming: 3 bases; J trimming: 0 bases; junction bases outside the gene matches: 1. CDR3 size: 15 residues. Germline V CDR1 and CDR2: SEHNR, FQNEAQ (reference sequence).

The V and J genes are TRBV6-5 and TRBJ2-3; D perhaps matches TRBD2 (5 bases). V lost 8 bases to trimming and J lost 2 bases, with 14 bases between them. Germline CDR1 MNHEY, CDR2 SVGAGI. The CDR3 contains 14 residues. The CDR3, as DNA: TGTGCCAGCTGGAGGAGGTCCTCCACAGATACGCAGTATTTT. Encoded protein: CASWRRSSTDTQYF.

The chain employs TRBV5-1 and TRBJ1-1; D not resolved. This CDR3 is 13 amino acids long. Trimming stripped 0 bases from V and 4 bases from J, with 7 bases between. Germline V lookup: CDR1 SGHRS, CDR2 YFSETQ. This CDR3 is CASSLGGSTEAFF. CDR3 sequence (DNA): TGCGCCAGCAGCTTGGGAGGGTCCACTGAAGCTTTCTTT.

The CDR3 coding sequence is TGTGCCAGCAGCGCCATCGGAGAGGCCTACAATGAGCAGTTCTTC. This sequence encodes CASSAIGEAYNEQFF. J is TRBJ2-1 and V is TRBV11-2; D gene ambiguous. V was pared by 5 bases and J by 2 bases, with 13 bases between. CDR3 length equals 15 residues. The germline gives CDR1 SGHAT, CDR2 FQNNGV.

The chain recombines TRBV14 with TRBJ1-3; D is unresolved. Trimming removed 4 bases from V and 1 base from J, with 8 bases in between. The CDR3 contains 14 residues. Germline CDR1 and CDR2: SGHDN and FVKESK. CDR3 protein: CASSLSGSGNTIYF. The CDR3 DNA reads as TGTGCCAGCAGCCTGTCGGGATCTGGAAACACCATATATTTT.

This clone was observed a single time. This rearrangement joins TRBV5-4 to TRBJ2-7, with D perhaps matching TRBD2 (5 bases). V lost 4 bases and J lost 5, with 13 bases in between. The CDR3 extends over 13 amino acids. The germline V gene encodes CDR1 SGHNT and CDR2 YYREEE (reference sequence). The DNA for the CDR3 is TGTGCCAGCAGCGGCCTCCGGGAAGACGAGCAGTACTTC. It yields the protein CASSGLREDEQYF.

V and J are TRBV19 and TRBJ2-1, with D possibly being TRBD2 (6 bases). The germline V and J ends were trimmed by 1 base and 4 bases, with 14 bases remaining between them. Per germline, CDR1 LNHDA and CDR2 SQIVND (reference sequence). This CDR3 is 16 amino acids long. This chain's CDR3 is CASSIVIQRVYNEQFF. The CDR3 region has the DNA TGTGCCAGTAGTATAGTTATCCAGCGGGTATACAATGAGCAGTTCTTC.

The chain uses TRBV2 and TRBJ2-5; 7 nucleotides line up with TRBD2. The DNA end favors TRBJ2-7, so the J call may be wrong. There are 12 residues in the CDR3. Germline V gene data show CDR1 as SNHLY and CDR2 as FYNNEI. CDR3 coding DNA: TGTGCCAGTCAGCGGGATACCTACGAGCAGTACTTC. Protein product: CASQRDTYEQYF.

This chain connects TRBV11-2 to TRBJ2-5, with 9 bases identical to TRBD2. There are 18 residues in the CDR3. CDR1 is SGHAT, CDR2 FQNNGV, per germline. Trimming took 1 base from V and 4 from J; bases not matched to a gene: 13. The CDR3 region is CASSLVVAGGPDRETQYF. For the CDR3, the DNA is TGTGCCAGCAGCTTAGTCGTCGCGGGAGGGCCGGATCGAGAGACCCAGTACTTC.

The chain uses TRBV14 and TRBJ2-1, with TRBD1 as a possible D gene (7 bases). Trimming cost V 9 bases and J 1 base, with 25 bases left between them. This CDR3 contains 18 residues. The germline V gene encodes CDR1 SGHDN and CDR2 FVKESK. The DNA for the CDR3 is TGTGCCAGTAGATGGTCGGCAGGGGGGACGTTGTCCTACAATGAGCAGTTCTTC. Translated: CASRWSAGGTLSYNEQFF.